This T cell receptor (beta chain) came from a study of vaccination effects on CD4 cells after COVID-19. Overall study results and limits: Marked clonal contraction was seen in infection- and vaccine-induced clones late after vaccination.

The CDR3 is 16 amino acids. The germline gives CDR1 SGHRS, CDR2 YFSETQ. With 4 bases clipped from V and 4 bases from J, the junction kept 7 bases outside the gene matches. The assay was immunoSEQ multiplex PCR, and TCRdb's table has in-frame clones only and misses some. In the table there are 25,000 to 35,000 clones, 70% to 85% of which are singletons. A note on this clone: The antigen is undetermined.

CD4+ T cell isolation took place after approximately 11 days of culture. Every participant took two doses of the BNT162b2 or mRNA-1273 vaccine. The vaccine recipients had no prior SARS-CoV-2 infection, with negative nucleocapsid antibodies. The TCR originated in a human donor who received a COVID-19 vaccine. The chain carries TRBV5-1 and TRBJ2-5; TRBD2 aligns across 13 bases. The sequencing here drew on CD4+ T cells from PBMCs cultured without peptide, taken after COVID-19 vaccination. CDR3 bases: TGCGCCAGCAGCCTTACTAGCGGGGGGGCCTCAGAGACCCAGTACTTC. This gives the protein CASSLTSGGASETQYF.